The 28 T cell receptor beta chains below come from one sample, sequenced in a study of Graves' ophthalmopathy and Graves' hyperthyroidism (dated by TCRdb to the late 2010s). The sequencer listed for this sample is Illumina HiSeq 2000. For repertoire sequencing, the TCR beta CDR3 regions were amplified from RNA transcripts. HTBI primers and the Qiagen OneStep RT-PCR kit were used in a first-round RT-PCR, which was followed by a second-round multiplex PCR, size selection and purification. TCRdb reran the public reads through fastp at Q25 and MiXCR, keeping productive beta chains. When rows share a CDR3 protein, they turn into one entry using the most common DNA and genes. Present in this sample are about half a million distinct CDR3 sequences, about 15% of which were seen just once. Together, the top ten hold over 7.5% of the sample. Material for sequencing was blood. These receptors were collected from a woman in her twenties or thirties with Graves' ophthalmopathy. Donor details come from another sample of the same person, matched by shared clones.

This clonotype appeared many times. In DNA form, the CDR3 reads TGTGCCAGCAGTGAACGTTTAGATGGTTACGAGCAGTACTTC. Protein sequence: CASSERLDGYEQYF. The rearrangement joins TRBV2 to TRBJ2-7; D is ambiguous. Germline assignment: CDR1 SNHLY and CDR2 FYNNEI. Deletions cut 2 bases from V and 4 bases from J, with 12 bases between. The CDR3 contains 14 residues.

This clonotype was observed many times. The rearrangement uses TRBV6-2 or TRBV6-3 and TRBJ1-5, with a weak D call TRBD1 (6 bases). Germline V gene sequence: CDR1 MNHEY, CDR2 SVGEGT. V dropped 7 bases and J dropped 11 bases, with 18 bases sitting between them. The CDR3 covers 13 residues. As DNA, the CDR3 is TGTGCCAGCACCGGGACACCAGATCTAGCCCAGCATTTT. It codes for CASTGTPDLAQHF.

Notes on this clonotype: The junction and the germline gene differ at one end; a read error may be behind it. V is TRBV28 and J is TRBJ2-4; no clear D gene. Germline V gives CDR1 MDHEN, CDR2 SYDVKM. This CDR3 has 14 amino acids. The CDR3 spells CASSPADAKNIKYF. The CDR3, as DNA: TGTGCCAGCAGTCCAGCCGATGCCAAAAACATTAAGTACTTC.

This clonotype was observed many times. This sequence joins TRBV28 and TRBJ2-4, with 9 bases matching TRBD2. Trimming removed 6 bases from V and 1 base from J; junction bases left unmatched: 4. The CDR3 totals 15 residues. Germline V gene lookup returns CDR1 MDHEN and CDR2 SYDVKM. The CDR3 loop is CASSPSGRAKNIQYF. The DNA of the CDR3 is TGTGCCAGCAGCCCCAGCGGGAGGGCCAAAAACATTCAGTACTTC.

This clonotype was seen many times. The chain links TRBV6-5 to TRBJ1-2; D is possibly TRBD1 (6 bases). V gave up 4 bases and J gave up 4 bases, with 16 bases separating them. In germline, CDR1 is MNHEY, CDR2 SVGAGI. The CDR3 runs to 15 residues. CDR3 protein: CASSFTGKSLYGYTF. The DNA of the CDR3 is TGTGCCAGCAGTTTCACAGGGAAATCCCTCTATGGCTACACCTTC.

A note on this clonotype: A read error may be the cause here, since a much bigger clone is one base away. The V call is TRBV9, the J call TRBJ2-5; 7 nucleotides align to TRBD2. The CDR3 extends over 14 amino acids. Germline values: CDR1 SGDLS, CDR2 YYNGEE. CDR3 loop: CASSPVGGQDTQYF. Written as DNA, the CDR3 is TGTGCCAGCAGCCCCGTGGGAGGGCAAGATACCCAGTACTTC.

This clonotype was detected ten times or more. V and J are TRBV3-1 and TRBJ1-1, with a tentative D call TRBD1 (5 bases). Germline V gene lookup returns CDR1 LGHDT and CDR2 YNNKEL (reference sequence). Trimming pared 1 base from V and 6 bases from J, leaving 12 bases between. This CDR3 has 14 amino acids. The CDR3 spells CASSQAGTDAEAFF. The CDR3 region has the DNA TGTGCCAGCAGCCAAGCAGGGACGGACGCTGAAGCTTTCTTT.

Ten or more counts support this clonotype. The gene calls are TRBV19 and TRBJ2-2, with TRBD1 identical over 7 bases. CDR3 size: 13 residues. V gave up 5 bases and J gave up 7 bases; unmatched junction bases: 4. CDR1 is LNHDA, CDR2 SQIVND, per germline (reference sequence). CDR3 amino acids: CASSRTGVGELFF. The CDR3 DNA follows: TGTGCCAGTAGTCGTACAGGGGTCGGGGAGCTGTTTTTT. Supplemented by reference TRBV19 and TRBJ2-2, the full variable domain reads DGGITQSPKYLFRKEGQNVTLSCEQNLNHDAMYWYRQDPGQGLRLIYYSQIVNDFQKGDIAEGYSVSREKKESFPLTVTSAQKNPTAFYLCASSRTGVGELFFGEGSRLTVL.

This clonotype has at least ten counts. The rearrangement joins TRBV2 to TRBJ2-7; D is perhaps TRBD1 (6 bases). V was trimmed by 4 bases and J by 0 bases, leaving 19 bases between them. Germline V gene data show CDR1 as SNHLY and CDR2 as FYNNEI. This CDR3 has 17 amino acids. This chain's CDR3 is CASSVPPGTPSSYEQYF. The CDR3 coding sequence is TGTGCCAGCAGTGTTCCCCCCGGGACACCGAGCTCCTACGAGCAGTACTTC.

The chain employs TRBV4-1 and TRBJ2-2; D might be TRBD2 (6 bases). The germline V gene encodes CDR1 MGHRA and CDR2 YSYEKL. The CDR3 is 18 residues long. The germline V and J ends were trimmed by 2 bases and 1 base, with 17 bases remaining between them. The CDR3 region has the DNA TGCGCCAGCAGCCAAAACAACATGGGACTTGGGAACACCGGGGAGCTGTTTTTT. It is translated as CASSQNNMGLGNTGELFF.

This chain connects TRBV4-1 to TRBJ1-2; TRBD1 might be the D (5 bases). V was cut by 4 bases and J by 4 bases, with 19 bases left in between. This CDR3 has 16 amino acids. Germline V gene sequence: CDR1 MGHRA, CDR2 YSYEKL. This CDR3 reads CASSPGHGGLVYGYTF. CDR3 DNA sequence: TGCGCCAGCAGCCCAGGTCATGGGGGGTTGGTCTATGGCTACACCTTC.

There are many counts of this clonotype. This chain links TRBV6-1 with TRBJ2-7; 8 bases fit TRBD1. Germline V gene data show CDR1 as MNHNS and CDR2 as SASEGT. This CDR3 has 12 residues. Trimming removed 6 bases from V and 2 bases from J; junction bases left unmatched: 0. CDR3 region: CASRTGAYEQYF. In DNA form, the CDR3 reads TGTGCCAGCAGGACAGGGGCCTACGAGCAGTACTTC.

In its sample, this clonotype was seen many times. The CDR3 protein is CASSEETGAVQHF. As DNA, the CDR3 is TGTGCCAGCAGTGAAGAGACAGGGGCGGTCCAGCATTTT. This chain joins TRBV6-1 and TRBJ1-5; 8 nucleotides align to TRBD1. The J segment lost 12 bases and the V segment lost 1 base, leaving 5 bases of the junction unmatched. Germline CDR1 and CDR2: MNHNS and SASEGT. The CDR3 consists of 13 residues.

At least ten counts were recorded for this clonotype. The chain links TRBV20-1 to TRBJ2-7, with D tentatively TRBD2 (5 bases). In germline, CDR1 is DFQATT, CDR2 SNEGSKA (reference sequence). Trimming cost V 2 bases and J 3 bases, with 11 bases left between them. There are 13 residues in the CDR3. CDR3 sequence reads: CSARQDFIYEQYF. The DNA of the CDR3 is TGCAGTGCTAGACAGGACTTCATCTACGAGCAGTACTTC.

The gene calls are TRBV24-1 and TRBJ2-5; D call uncertain. V lost 4 bases and J 5 bases, leaving 19 bases between the germline ends. The CDR3 is 16 amino acids. Germline CDR1 reads KGHDR; CDR2 reads SFDVKD. The CDR3 sequence is CATSDMAGQGVETQYF. CDR3 nucleotide sequence: TGTGCCACCAGTGACATGGCCGGGCAAGGTGTGGAGACCCAGTACTTC.

There are many counts of this clonotype. V usage is TRBV20-1 and J usage is TRBJ2-7, with 7 bases fitting TRBD1. The junction had 6 bases not matched to a gene; V was cut back by 5 bases and J by 2 bases. CDR1 DFQATT and CDR2 SNEGSKA come from the germline V gene (reference sequence). This CDR3 contains 13 residues. DNA for the CDR3: TGCAGTGCTGAGGGACAGTACACCTACGAGCAGTACTTC. Translation gives CSAEGQYTYEQYF.

In its sample, this clonotype was seen many times. J is TRBJ1-5 and V is TRBV27; 9 bases align to TRBD1. Germline V lookup: CDR1 MNHEY, CDR2 SMNVEV (reference sequence). The CDR3 loop spans 14 amino acids. J gave up 7 bases and V 5 bases, and 6 bases lay outside the gene matches. The CDR3 here is CASSPGTGSQPQHF. The DNA of the CDR3 is TGTGCCAGCAGTCCCGGGACAGGGAGCCAGCCCCAGCATTTT.

This clonotype has just a few counts. V gene TRBV11-2 combines with J gene TRBJ2-7; weak D call: TRBD2 (6 bases). Germline CDR1 reads SGHAT; CDR2 reads FQNNGV. V lost 5 bases, J lost 2 bases, and 19 bases lay in between. The CDR3 loop spans 16 amino acids. Written as DNA, the CDR3 is TGTGCCAGCAGCCACCCCTGGGGGGACGGGGCCTACGAGCAGTACTTC. This sequence encodes CASSHPWGDGAYEQYF.

This clonotype was observed many times. This chain uses TRBV6-1 with TRBJ1-2; TRBD1 agrees at 8 bases. Germline V gene sequence: CDR1 MNHNS, CDR2 SASEGT. The V segment lost 6 bases and the J segment 6 bases; nucleotides outside the gene matches: 6. CDR3 length: 13 amino acids. The DNA of the CDR3 is TGTGCCAGCAGGTTCAGGGGGCATGATGGCTACACCTTC. Translated, it gives CASRFRGHDGYTF.

This clonotype was recorded many times. V gene TRBV30 combines with J gene TRBJ2-4; 7 bases fit TRBD1. CDR3 size: 13 residues. CDR1 is GTSNPN, CDR2 SVGIG, per germline (reference sequence). The V segment lost 0 bases and the J segment 8 bases; nucleotides outside the gene matches: 4. CDR3 protein: CAWSVRGGYIQYF. Here the CDR3 DNA reads TGTGCCTGGAGTGTACGAGGGGGCTACATTCAGTACTTC.

This clonotype has ten or more counts. The CDR3 DNA follows: TGTGCCAGCAGTTTCGCCAGCGGGCGCTACGAGCAGTACTTC. Residues: CASSFASGRYEQYF. The chain combines TRBV12-3 or TRBV12-4 with TRBJ2-7, with D perhaps TRBD2 (6 bases). This CDR3 contains 14 residues. Trimming left V 3 bases short and J 3 bases short, with 12 bases between.

This clonotype was seen ten or more times. The CDR3 nucleotides are TGTGCCAGCAGCTTACAGGGCGAGGACATTCAGTACTTC. Its translation: CASSLQGEDIQYF. V gene TRBV7-2 combines with J gene TRBJ2-4; possibly TRBD1 for D (5 bases). CDR3 length equals 13 residues. With 2 bases removed from V and 8 bases from J, the gap between germline ends came to 10 bases. Germline lookup yields CDR1 SGHTA and CDR2 FQGNSA.

This clonotype showed up many times. The rearrangement uses TRBV11-2 and TRBJ1-2; the match to TRBD1 covers 8 bases. Trimming cost V 6 bases and J 3 bases; bases outside gene matches: 12. Germline assignment: CDR1 SGHAT and CDR2 FQNNGV. The CDR3 is 16 residues long. CDR3 sequence: CASRPQWDRFDYGYTF. Written as DNA, the CDR3 is TGTGCCAGCAGACCCCAGTGGGACAGGTTCGACTATGGCTACACCTTC.

In this sample, this clonotype turned up a few times. This may come from a read error, since a much larger clone is one base off. V is TRBV6-5 and J is TRBJ1-6; D not certain. The CDR3 consists of 14 residues. Germline V gene data show CDR1 as MNHEY and CDR2 as SVGAGI. This chain's CDR3 is CASSYDGVQSHLHF. CDR3 nucleotide sequence: TGTGCCAGCAGTTACGACGGGGTTCAATCACACCTCCACTTT.

This clonotype was seen a few times. A read error may explain this, as a much larger clone is one base away. The genes are TRBV5-1 and TRBJ2-7, with D perhaps matching TRBD2 (6 bases). V was shortened by 2 bases and J by 0 bases, with 15 bases between the two germline ends. The CDR3 covers 16 residues. Germline V gene sequence: CDR1 SGHRS, CDR2 YFSETQ. The CDR3 DNA reads TGCGCCAGCAGCTTAGATGAGCGGGTGAGCTCCTACGAGCAGTACTTC. Translating it yields CASSLDERVSSYEQYF. Full variable domain (remainder filled in from reference TRBV5-1 and TRBJ2-7): KAGVTQTPRYLIKTRGQQVTLSCSPISGHRSVSWYQQTPGQGLQFLFEYFSETQRNKGNFPGRFSGRQFSNSRSEMNVSTLELGDSALYLCASSLDERVSSYEQYFGPGTRLTVT.

The chain has TRBV5-1 and TRBJ2-2; no definite D call. Trimming took off 4 bases at V and 8 bases at J, with 18 bases between the two ends. This CDR3 contains 15 residues. Germline V gene data show CDR1 as SGHRS and CDR2 as YFSETQ. The CDR3 region is CASSPTGPTSGELFF. Here the CDR3 DNA reads TGCGCCAGCAGCCCAACTGGGCCTACGTCAGGGGAGCTGTTTTTT.

This clonotype was counted at least ten times. This chain uses TRBV10-3 with TRBJ2-5; D is unresolved. V lost 6 bases and J lost 5, with 19 bases in between. Germline V gives CDR1 ENHRY, CDR2 SYGVKD. The CDR3 runs 15 residues. The CDR3 here is CAIRSDNGLRETQYF. The DNA for the CDR3 is TGTGCCATCAGGTCCGACAACGGCTTGAGGGAGACCCAGTACTTC.

This clonotype was counted at least ten times. CDR3 loop: CASSLPSGLGEQYF. CDR3 coding DNA: TGTGCCAGCAGTCTCCCCTCGGGGCTGGGCGAGCAGTACTTC. The rearrangement uses TRBV28 and TRBJ2-7, with D possibly called TRBD1 or TRBD2 (5 bases each). V lost 5 bases, J lost 6 bases, and 17 bases lay in between. The CDR3 is 14 residues long. Germline-derived CDR1 and CDR2 are MDHEN and SYDVKM.